The clone carrying this TCR beta chain was seen ten or more times. This sample stems from a study of T-cell reconstitution after alpha-beta-depleted transplantation in children. Using unique molecular identifiers, the investigators prepared the TCRbeta library. TCRdb re-derived calls from the PCR reads in MiXCR, one entry per CDR3 protein. The repertoire includes around 380,000 distinct CDR3 sequences, around 9.9% of them detected once, and roughly 5% sits in the top ten. The germline CDR1 and CDR2 sequences are LNHDA and SQIVND (reference sequence). The CDR3 runs 15 residues. J gave up 3 bases and V 11 bases, and 13 bases lay outside the gene matches.

The sample consisted of PBMCs from the stem cell graft donor, taken from the stem cell graft. This chain uses TRBV19 with TRBJ2-4, with 7 bases lining up with TRBD2. The clonotype originates from a human donor who donated a stem cell graft to a child with acute myeloid leukemia. The CDR3 loop is CARGRGDGSKNIQYF. The CDR3 nucleotides read TGTGCCCGAGGTCGGGGGGACGGCAGCAAAAACATTCAGTACTTC.